Presented here are 27 T cell receptor beta chains from one specimen sequenced in a study of T cells after yellow fever vaccination. TCRdb redid the calling of the 5' RACE reads with MiXCR, one entry per CDR3 protein. Here the sample spans some 320,000 distinct CDR3 sequences, 8% to 10% being singletons. The specimen comprised PBMCs, sampled on the day of the first yellow fever vaccination. The source is a young man who received the YFV17D yellow fever vaccine.

This sequence joins TRBV12-3 or TRBV12-4 and TRBJ1-3, with D possibly being TRBD1 (6 bases). V lost 6 bases and J lost 8, with 20 bases in between. This CDR3 spans 15 amino acids. The CDR3 nucleotides are TGTGCCAGCAGCCCTTTTACAGGGAATCGGGACACCATATATTTT. Protein product: CASSPFTGNRDTIYF.

This clonotype came up many times. CDR3 in DNA: TGTGCCAGCAGTGAGAGTAGCGGGGGTCCGGATGAGCAGTTCTTC. This encodes CASSESSGGPDEQFF. The rearrangement uses TRBV6-1 and TRBJ2-1; 9 nucleotides match TRBD2. V shed 3 bases, J shed 8 bases, and the junction held 8 bases outside the gene matches. The CDR3 length is 15 residues. CDR1 and CDR2 (germline): MNHNS, SASEGT.

This clonotype was counted a few times. The chain is built from TRBV18 and TRBJ2-4, with TRBD1 matching over 7 bases. Looked up from germline, CDR1 is KGHSH and CDR2 is LQKENI. CDR3 size: 14 residues. After removal of 4 bases from V and 3 bases from J, the junction contained 3 bases not matched to a gene. The CDR3 DNA is TGTGCCAGCTCACAGGGGGCCGGCAAAAACATTCAGTACTTC. It yields the protein CASSQGAGKNIQYF.

In this sample, this clonotype turned up a few times. The chain links TRBV6-1 to TRBJ2-1; the match to TRBD2 covers 9 bases. CDR1 is MNHNS, CDR2 SASEGT, per germline. V gave up 8 bases and J gave up 8 bases; unmatched junction bases: 13. CDR3 length equals 15 residues. DNA of the CDR3: TGTGCCAGCGGCCTTAGCGGGGGCCTTGGGGATGAGCAGTTCTTC. Protein product: CASGLSGGLGDEQFF.

The V gene is TRBV5-1, the J gene TRBJ2-3, with TRBD2 matching over 8 bases. CDR3 length: 16 amino acids. V gave up 0 bases and J gave up 8 bases; unmatched junction bases: 11. CDR1 is SGHRS, CDR2 YFSETQ, per germline. CDR3 region: CASSLDPGTSLSTQYF. Written as DNA, the CDR3 is TGCGCCAGCAGCTTGGACCCCGGGACTAGTCTTAGTACGCAGTATTTT.

This clonotype occurred a few times. This chain's CDR3 is CSAGPAGGNYEQYF. The CDR3, as DNA: TGCAGTGCTGGACCCGCTGGGGGCAACTACGAGCAGTACTTC. The chain uses TRBV20-1 and TRBJ2-7; TRBD1 is a possible D gene (6 bases). The germline V gene encodes CDR1 DFQATT and CDR2 SNEGSKA (reference sequence). There are 14 residues in the CDR3. V was cut by 5 bases and J by 3 bases, with 17 bases left in between.

The chain recombines TRBV11-2 with TRBJ2-3, with D tentatively TRBD2 (7 bases). Germline V gene data show CDR1 as SGHAT and CDR2 as FQNNGV. The CDR3 spans 17 residues. Trimming pared 2 bases from V and 1 base from J, leaving 16 bases between. CDR3 in DNA: TGTGCCAGCAGCTTATTTAGGGGGGGCGATCGCACAGATACGCAGTATTTT. Its translation is CASSLFRGGDRTDTQYF.

This clonotype was detected a few times. The rearrangement joins TRBV3-1 to TRBJ2-7; 8 positions match TRBD2. The germline gives CDR1 LGHDT, CDR2 YNNKEL (reference sequence). The junction had 15 bases not matched to a gene; V was cut back by 0 bases and J by 2 bases. This CDR3 contains 19 residues. CDR3 residues: CASSQDLPPPGTRPYEQYF. The CDR3 DNA reads TGTGCCAGCAGCCAAGATTTACCCCCCCCCGGGACTAGACCCTACGAGCAGTACTTC.

In its sample, this clonotype was seen a few times. V and J are TRBV7-9 and TRBJ1-6; D remains ambiguous. The CDR3 loop spans 15 amino acids. Germline lookup yields CDR1 SEHNR and CDR2 FQNEAQ (reference sequence). Between the trimmed V and J ends, which lost 7 bases and 9 bases, there was a span of 19 bases. The CDR3 is CASNPPGALGSPLHF. In nucleotides, the CDR3 is TGTGCCAGCAACCCTCCGGGAGCGTTAGGTTCACCCCTCCACTTT.

The CDR3 DNA reads TGCGCCAGCAGCTTGGAAACAGGGGCCCACTATGGCTACACCTTC. Encoded protein: CASSLETGAHYGYTF. J is TRBJ1-2 and V is TRBV5-1; TRBD1 aligns across 7 bases. Germline assignment: CDR1 SGHRS and CDR2 YFSETQ. The CDR3 totals 15 residues. The V and J ends lost 0 bases and 3 bases, in that order; junction bases with no gene match: 5.

This clonotype was recorded at least ten times. The chain employs TRBV6-5 and TRBJ1-2; 8 bases map to TRBD1. Trimming removed 0 bases from V and 2 bases from J; junction bases left unmatched: 8. This CDR3 is built from 17 residues. Germline lookup yields CDR1 MNHEY and CDR2 SVGAGI. CDR3 in DNA: TGTGCCAGCAGTTACTCGGAACAGACAGGGGCCAACTATGGCTACACCTTC. As protein: CASSYSEQTGANYGYTF.

This rearrangement joins TRBV28 to TRBJ2-7, with D unresolved. Looked up from germline, CDR1 is MDHEN and CDR2 is SYDVKM. The CDR3 runs to 12 residues. V was pared by 5 bases and J by 0 bases, with 5 bases between. The CDR3 nucleotides read TGTGCCAGCAGTGCCCCCTCCTACGAGCAGTACGTC. Translation: CASSAPSYEQYV.

This clonotype was observed a handful of times. The chain is built from TRBV6-2 or TRBV6-3 and TRBJ2-7; no clear D. CDR3 length equals 12 residues. Germline values: CDR1 MNHEY, CDR2 SVGEGT. V was shortened by 7 bases and J by 4 bases, with 11 bases between the two germline ends. The CDR3 DNA sequence: TGTGCCAGCAATCCTTCGCCGTACGAGCAGTACTTC. The encoded protein is CASNPSPYEQYF.

The V call is TRBV20-1, the J call TRBJ2-7; D is perhaps TRBD1 (5 bases). This CDR3 has 15 residues. CDR1 DFQATT and CDR2 SNEGSKA come from the germline V gene (reference sequence). V gave up 0 bases and J gave up 2 bases, with 14 bases separating them. Here the CDR3 reads CSARDGPGSTYEQYF. Here the CDR3 DNA reads TGCAGTGCTAGAGATGGGCCAGGGTCCACCTACGAGCAGTACTTC.

This sequence joins TRBV10-3 and TRBJ2-6; possibly TRBD1 for D (5 bases). This CDR3 region has 16 residues. Germline CDR1 and CDR2: ENHRY and SYGVKD. Trimming shortened V by 0 bases and J by 4 bases, and 10 bases separated the two germline ends. Written as DNA, the CDR3 is TGTGCCATCAGTGAGTCGGCTGGGGCCGGGGCCAACGTCCTGACTTTC. Protein product: CAISESAGAGANVLTF.

The rearrangement uses TRBV19 and TRBJ1-1; 7 bases line up with TRBD1. V shed 5 bases and J 2 bases; nucleotides not matched to a gene: 2. The CDR3 loop spans 13 amino acids. Germline CDR1 reads LNHDA; CDR2 reads SQIVND (reference sequence). Here the CDR3 reads CASSEGANTEAFF. CDR3 nucleotide sequence: TGTGCCAGTAGTGAGGGGGCAAACACTGAAGCTTTCTTT.

The V call is TRBV4-2, the J call TRBJ2-7; 7 nucleotides align to TRBD2. Looked up from germline, CDR1 is LGHNA and CDR2 is YNFKEQ. The J segment lost 0 bases and the V segment lost 1 base, leaving 3 bases of the junction unmatched. The CDR3 sequence is 15 residues long. The DNA of the CDR3 is TGTGCCAGCAGCCAAGGGCGGGGGAGCTCCTACGAGCAGTACTTC. Protein product: CASSQGRGSSYEQYF.

In its sample, this clonotype was seen a few times. The gene calls are TRBV6-5 and TRBJ2-2; perhaps TRBD1 as D (5 bases). This CDR3 region has 11 residues. Germline loops: CDR1 MNHEY, CDR2 SVGAGI. The V end was cut by 8 bases, the J end by 13 bases, with 14 bases between. The CDR3 sequence: CASGWGRWLFF. DNA of the CDR3: TGTGCCAGCGGATGGGGCAGATGGCTGTTTTTT.

This rearrangement joins TRBV29-1 to TRBJ2-5; tentative D call: TRBD2 (7 bases). The CDR3 length is 12 residues. The V gene lost 4 bases and the J gene lost 7 bases, with 13 bases spanning the gap. Germline lookup yields CDR1 SQVTM and CDR2 ANQGSEA. CDR3 nucleotides: TGCAGCGTTGGGCAGGGAGGGGGGACCCAGTACTTC. Protein product: CSVGQGGGTQYF.

The chain couples TRBV6-5 to TRBJ2-2, with D possibly being TRBD1 (5 bases). In germline, CDR1 is MNHEY, CDR2 SVGAGI. The CDR3 extends over 16 amino acids. With 0 bases removed from V and 4 bases from J, the gap between germline ends came to 12 bases. The CDR3 sequence is CASSYSPGQLTGELFF. CDR3 bases: TGTGCCAGCAGTTACTCGCCCGGACAACTCACCGGGGAGCTGTTTTTT.

The table lists this clonotype with a count of one. The chain combines TRBV5-4 with TRBJ2-3, with 10 bases identical to TRBD2. The trim removed 2 bases at V and 6 bases at J, leaving 9 bases unmatched. The length of the CDR3 is 16 residues. Germline V lookup: CDR1 SGHNT, CDR2 YYREEE (reference sequence). CDR3 in DNA: TGTGCCAGCAGCTTCCTGCCAAGCGGGGGGGCTGATACGCAGTATTTT. Protein: CASSFLPSGGADTQYF.

This clonotype was picked up a small number of times. The chain couples TRBV6-1 to TRBJ2-2; 12 nucleotides agree with TRBD1. Trimming removed 5 bases from V and 8 bases from J; junction bases left unmatched: 6. CDR3 length equals 15 residues. CDR1 is MNHNS and CDR2 is SASEGT in the germline V gene. The CDR3 sequence: CASSRGQGARGELFF. CDR3 DNA sequence: TGTGCCAGCAGTCGGGGACAGGGGGCGCGAGGGGAGCTGTTTTTT.

This clonotype was counted ten times or more. The rearrangement links TRBV6-5 to TRBJ1-2, with D perhaps matching TRBD1 (5 bases). CDR1 is MNHEY and CDR2 is SVGAGI in the germline V gene. The CDR3 extends over 16 amino acids. V shed 4 bases and J shed 6 bases, with 21 bases lying between them. CDR3 DNA sequence: TGTGCCAGCAGTTTAAGGGCCGCAGGGAGTAGGAATGGCTACACCTTC. Amino acids: CASSLRAAGSRNGYTF.

The J gene is TRBJ2-5, the V gene TRBV20-1, with D unclear. From germline, CDR1 is DFQATT and CDR2 SNEGSKA (reference sequence). The CDR3 length is 14 residues. V was pared by 5 bases and J by 4 bases, with 17 bases between. The CDR3 nucleotides read TGCAGTGCTCGACGACCCGACACGACAGAGACCCAGTACTTC. Protein sequence: CSARRPDTTETQYF.

A few counts support this clonotype. This rearrangement joins TRBV20-1 to TRBJ2-5; D is perhaps TRBD2 (6 bases). The CDR3 is 13 amino acids. In germline, CDR1 is DFQATT, CDR2 SNEGSKA (reference sequence). V lost 4 bases and J lost 4, with 13 bases in between. CDR3 bases: TGCAGTGCTAACGGGGGTGGGGTAGAGACCCAGTACTTC. It is translated as CSANGGGVETQYF.

This rearrangement joins TRBV7-9 to TRBJ2-3; TRBD2 is a possible D gene (5 bases). The V end was cut by 5 bases, the J end by 4 bases, with 13 bases between. CDR3 length: 14 residues. Germline loops: CDR1 SEHNR, CDR2 FQNEAQ (reference sequence). CDR3 sequence (DNA): TGTGCCAGCAGCCCCCCTAGCAACCCAGATACGCAGTATTTT. Its protein is CASSPPSNPDTQYF.

The V call is TRBV4-1, the J call TRBJ2-3; tentative D call: TRBD1 (5 bases). The ends were cut back, 0 bases at V and 8 bases at J, with 15 bases in the middle. This CDR3 has 15 residues. CDR1 MGHRA and CDR2 YSYEKL come from the germline V gene. CDR3 coding DNA: TGCGCCAGCAGCCAAGAAGGGGCGCGTAGTGGTACGCAGTATTTT. It codes for CASSQEGARSGTQYF.